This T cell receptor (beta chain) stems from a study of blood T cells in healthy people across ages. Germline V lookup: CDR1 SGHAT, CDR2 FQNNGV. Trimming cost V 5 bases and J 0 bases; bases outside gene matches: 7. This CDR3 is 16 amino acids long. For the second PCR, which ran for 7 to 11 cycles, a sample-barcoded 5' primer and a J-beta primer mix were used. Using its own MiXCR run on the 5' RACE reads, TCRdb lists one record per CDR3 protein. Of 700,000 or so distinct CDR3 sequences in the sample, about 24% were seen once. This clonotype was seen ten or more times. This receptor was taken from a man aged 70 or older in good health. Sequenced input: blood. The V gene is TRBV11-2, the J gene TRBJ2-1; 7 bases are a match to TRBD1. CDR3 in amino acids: CASSPRTGGSYNEQFF. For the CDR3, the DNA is TGTGCCAGCAGCCCCCGGACAGGTGGCTCCTACAATGAGCAGTTCTTC. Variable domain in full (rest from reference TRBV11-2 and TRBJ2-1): EAGVAQSPRYKIIEKRQSVAFWCNPISGHATLYWYQQILGQGPKLLIQFQNNGVVDDSQLPKDRFSAERLKGVDSTLKIQPAKLEDSAVYLCASSPRTGGSYNEQFFGPGTRLTVL.